The 28 T cell receptor beta chains given below trace back to one sample, sequenced in a study of beta chain features in type 1 diabetes. Sequencing targeted expressed TCRB transcripts, as all isolated RNA had been reverse transcribed. Here immunoSEQ multiplex PCR was the method, and the copy in TCRdb shows in-frame clones only, minus some. Of some 250,000 clones listed, 11% are singletons. No antigen has been identified for these receptors. The study's findings and limits: People with Type 1 diabetes carried modestly yet significantly shorter TCRB CDR3s in all four CD4+ subsets.

The sample consisted of naive CD4+ T cells from blood. The receptors come from a man aged 25-40 years with type 1 diabetes.

Only a few counts were recorded for this clone. V gene TRBV25-1 combines with J gene TRBJ2-7; D is perhaps TRBD1 (6 bases). This CDR3 region has 13 residues. Germline CDR1 MGHDK, CDR2 SYGVNS. The V end was cut by 4 bases, the J end by 2 bases, with 9 bases between. The CDR3 DNA is TGTGCCAGCAGTGGAACAGGGACCTACGAGCAGTACTTC. This sequence encodes CASSGTGTYEQYF.

This sequence joins TRBV7-9 and TRBJ2-7; 7 bases line up with TRBD1. The CDR3 totals 16 residues. V was pared by 0 bases and J by 4 bases, with 9 bases of the junction left unmatched. CDR1 SEHNR and CDR2 FQNEAQ come from the germline V gene (reference sequence). The CDR3, as DNA: TGTGCCAGCAGCTTAGCGCTTTCGGGACAGAGATACGAGCAGTACTTC. Translated: CASSLALSGQRYEQYF. Full variable domain (remainder filled in from reference TRBV7-9 and TRBJ2-7): DTGVSQNPRHKITKRGQNVTFRCDPISEHNRLYWYRQTLGQGPEFLTYFQNEAQLEKSRLLSDRFSAERPKGSFSTLEIQRTEQGDSAMYLCASSLALSGQRYEQYFGPGTRLTVT.

V usage is TRBV19 and J usage is TRBJ2-3; the D gene is possibly TRBD1 (6 bases). Germline CDR1 and CDR2: LNHDA and SQIVND (reference sequence). The CDR3 contains 16 residues. V was trimmed by 7 bases and J by 0 bases, leaving 17 bases between them. This chain's CDR3 is CASTLSGTTSTDTQYF. DNA of the CDR3: TGTGCCAGTACCCTGTCGGGGACAACTAGCACAGATACGCAGTATTTT.

In this sample, this clone turned up a few times. V gene TRBV12-5 combines with J gene TRBJ1-1; TRBD1 aligns across 7 bases. The ends lost 5 bases at V and 11 bases at J; junction bases unmatched: 11. The CDR3 length is 13 residues. Germline CDR1 is LGHNT and CDR2 is FRNRAP. CDR3 nucleotide sequence: TGTGCTAGTGGTATCACTAACAGGGGTGAGGCTTTCTTT. Translation: CASGITNRGEAFF.

In its sample, this clone was seen a few times. The chain couples TRBV4-3 to TRBJ1-2, with a possible D match to TRBD1 (5 bases). V dropped 6 bases and J dropped 8 bases, with 22 bases sitting between them. Germline lookup yields CDR1 LGHNA and CDR2 YSLEER. The CDR3 runs to 15 residues. The CDR3 protein is CASRGVGARVGGYTF. The CDR3 coding sequence is TGCGCCAGCAGGGGCGTAGGGGCTCGAGTGGGGGGCTACACCTTC.

The sample holds a few counts of this clone. The genes are TRBV7-9 and TRBJ2-1, with D perhaps matching TRBD1 (8 bases). The CDR3 sequence is 15 residues long. CDR1 SEHNR and CDR2 FQNEAQ come from the germline V gene (reference sequence). V lost 6 bases, J lost 6 bases, and 18 bases lay in between. Written as DNA, the CDR3 is TGTGCCAGCAGTTCACAGGGGGGGCCAATCAATGAGCAGTTCTTC. Protein product: CASSSQGGPINEQFF.

The chain is built from TRBV2 and TRBJ2-5; the D is unclear. The CDR3 covers 11 residues. Germline CDR1 SNHLY, CDR2 FYNNEI. The ends were cut back, 5 bases at V and 2 bases at J, with 3 bases in the middle. The CDR3: CASSRQETQYF. As DNA, the CDR3 is TGTGCCAGCAGTCGTCAAGAGACCCAGTACTTC.

This clone came up a few times. The chain couples TRBV5-1 to TRBJ2-2, with D maybe TRBD1 (5 bases). Germline CDR1 is SGHRS and CDR2 is YFSETQ. The CDR3 sequence is 16 residues long. Trimming shortened V by 8 bases and J by 2 bases, and 19 bases separated the two germline ends. The CDR3 loop reads CASTSKGSFNTGELFF. The CDR3 nucleotides read TGCGCCAGTACCTCGAAGGGGTCGTTCAACACCGGGGAGCTGTTTTTT.

This clone was seen a handful of times. This chain links TRBV19 with TRBJ1-2; weak D call: TRBD1 (5 bases). The CDR3 spans 15 residues. The germline V gene has CDR1 LNHDA and CDR2 SQIVND (reference sequence). The ends were cut back, 1 base at V and 6 bases at J, with 15 bases in the middle. CDR3 region: CASSIVGPTGDGYTF. Written as DNA, the CDR3 is TGTGCCAGTAGTATAGTCGGGCCAACAGGCGATGGCTACACCTTC. Together with reference TRBV19 and TRBJ1-2, the CDR3 gives the full variable domain: DGGITQSPKYLFRKEGQNVTLSCEQNLNHDAMYWYRQDPGQGLRLIYYSQIVNDFQKGDIAEGYSVSREKKESFPLTVTSAQKNPTAFYLCASSIVGPTGDGYTFGSGTRLTVV.

This clone has only a few counts. The chain recombines TRBV6-5 with TRBJ2-3; a possible D gene is TRBD2 (5 bases). From germline, CDR1 is MNHEY and CDR2 SVGAGI. The CDR3 length is 15 residues. With 6 bases removed from V and 1 base from J, the gap between germline ends came to 14 bases. The DNA of the CDR3 is TGTGCCAGCAGCCCCACCGGGGTTCGCACAGATACGCAGTATTTT. Protein: CASSPTGVRTDTQYF.

This clone was recorded a few times. The chain uses TRBV4-3 and TRBJ2-2; the match to TRBD2 covers 7 bases. The length of the CDR3 is 17 residues. V lost 1 base and J lost 4; bases outside the gene matches: 9. The V gene's germline CDR1 is LGHNA and CDR2 YSLEER. In nucleotides, the CDR3 is TGCGCCAGCAGCCAAGTTTCCGGGCGGGGGAGCACCGGGGAGCTGTTTTTT. It is translated as CASSQVSGRGSTGELFF.

This clone was observed a handful of times. The chain uses TRBV6-5 and TRBJ1-2, with TRBD1 as a possible D gene (6 bases). This CDR3 has 13 amino acids. Per germline, CDR1 MNHEY and CDR2 SVGAGI. The ends were cut back, 3 bases at V and 12 bases at J, with 17 bases in the middle. The CDR3 DNA sequence: TGTGCCAGCAGTTATGGGGCAGGGGATAGGAACACCTTC. It specifies CASSYGAGDRNTF.

With regard to this clone: Additional DNA sequences in this sample encode the identical CDR3. This chain joins TRBV10-3 and TRBJ1-2; D remains ambiguous. Germline V gives CDR1 ENHRY, CDR2 SYGVKD. CDR3 size: 13 residues. Trimming left V 3 bases short and J 3 bases short, with 8 bases between. CDR3 region: CAISDRGDYGYTF. The CDR3 nucleotides read TGTGCCATCAGTGATCGGGGTGACTATGGCTACACCTTC.

V gene TRBV19 combines with J gene TRBJ2-1; 9 positions agree with TRBD2. The germline gives CDR1 LNHDA, CDR2 SQIVND (reference sequence). The ends lost 4 bases at V and 5 bases at J; junction bases unmatched: 9. The CDR3 extends over 16 amino acids. CDR3 DNA: TGTGCCAGTAGTAACCTTTTAGCGGGAGTCCACAATGAGCAGTTCTTC. This translates into CASSNLLAGVHNEQFF.

Points on this clone: One junction end does not reproduce the germline sequence, and a read error may be involved. This rearrangement joins TRBV5-6 to TRBJ2-2; maybe TRBD1 (5 bases). Per the germline V gene, CDR1 is SGHDT and CDR2 is YYEEEE. The CDR3 contains 15 residues. In DNA, the CDR3 is TGTGCCAGCTATGCTGCAGGGCGATACACCGGAGAGCTGTTTTTT. This gives the protein CASYAAGRYTGELFF.

V usage is TRBV21-1 and J usage is TRBJ2-5; the D call TRBD1 from the table was never checked on the DNA. TRBV21-1 is classified as a pseudogene. The CDR3 consists of 17 residues. CDR3 in DNA: TGTGCCAGCAGCAAAGTAACCGGGACAGAACACCAAGAGACCCAGTACTTC. Its protein is CASSKVTGTEHQETQYF.

This clone was found a few times. The chain employs TRBV5-4 and TRBJ2-1, with a weak D call TRBD2 (6 bases). Germline assignment: CDR1 SGHNT and CDR2 YYREEE (reference sequence). V was shortened by 0 bases and J by 0 bases, with 10 bases between the two germline ends. The CDR3 spans 16 residues. CDR3 sequence reads: CASSLGGTLSYNEQFF. The CDR3 coding sequence is TGTGCCAGCAGCTTGGGCGGGACCCTCTCCTACAATGAGCAGTTCTTC.

The table lists this clone with a few counts. V usage is TRBV18 and J usage is TRBJ2-5; 8 bases match TRBD2. V was clipped by 6 bases and J by 1 base; unmatched bases: 4. The germline CDR1 and CDR2 sequences are KGHSH and LQKENI. This CDR3 spans 14 amino acids. CDR3 sequence (DNA): TGTGCCAGCTCTGCACTAGCGGTCCAAGAGACCCAGTACTTC. It encodes CASSALAVQETQYF.

In DNA form, the CDR3 reads TGTGCCAGCTCACCCTGGGACAGAGCAAATGAAAAACTGTTTTTT. Translation gives CASSPWDRANEKLFF. The chain has TRBV18 and TRBJ1-4; 7 bases match TRBD1. The V gene end was trimmed by 3 bases and the J gene end by 5 bases; junction bases not matched to a gene: 6. This CDR3 is built from 15 residues. In germline, CDR1 is KGHSH, CDR2 LQKENI.

This clone was detected a few times. The chain combines TRBV7-2 with TRBJ2-1, with TRBD1 identical over 9 bases. Germline CDR1 and CDR2: SGHTA and FQGNSA. The CDR3 spans 13 residues. V lost 6 bases and J lost 7; bases outside the gene matches: 4. The CDR3 nucleotides read TGTGCCAGCAGTACCGACAGGGGGAATGAGCAGTTCTTC. Translated: CASSTDRGNEQFF.

This clone was seen only a few times. This chain uses TRBV6-1 with TRBJ1-5; D remains ambiguous. CDR1 is MNHNS, CDR2 SASEGT, per germline. CDR3 length: 13 amino acids. V dropped 5 bases and J dropped 7 bases, with 12 bases sitting between them. CDR3 sequence: CASSYLRSQPQHF. CDR3 coding DNA: TGTGCCAGCAGTTATCTCAGATCACAGCCCCAGCATTTT.

The chain carries TRBV5-1 and TRBJ2-1; TRBD1 matches at 8 bases. Trimming took 4 bases from V and 9 from J; bases not matched to a gene: 6. In germline, CDR1 is SGHRS, CDR2 YFSETQ. There are 13 residues in the CDR3. This CDR3 reads CASSVQGEAEQFF. CDR3 DNA: TGCGCCAGCAGCGTACAGGGGGAGGCTGAGCAGTTCTTC.

In its sample, this clone was seen a few times. The chain uses TRBV7-9 and TRBJ1-1; 7 nucleotides line up with TRBD1. There are 15 residues in the CDR3. Germline values: CDR1 SEHNR, CDR2 FQNEAQ (reference sequence). Unmatched junction bases numbered 3, after V lost 1 base and J lost 1 base. CDR3: CASSLDPGGNTEAFF. The CDR3 bases are TGTGCCAGCAGCTTAGATCCAGGGGGGAACACTGAAGCTTTCTTT.

This clone was seen a few times. The chain carries TRBV5-4 and TRBJ2-5; D might be TRBD1 (6 bases). V lost 2 bases to trimming and J lost 3 bases, with 8 bases between them. The germline V gene encodes CDR1 SGHNT and CDR2 YYREEE (reference sequence). This CDR3 comprises 13 residues. The chain's CDR3 is CASSLSGEETQYF. The CDR3 DNA is TGTGCCAGCAGCTTATCAGGGGAAGAGACCCAGTACTTC.

This clone was observed a handful of times. The gene calls are TRBV9 and TRBJ2-3; D possibly corresponds to TRBD1 (5 bases). The V and J ends lost 3 bases and 2 bases respectively, with 10 bases between them. Germline CDR1 is SGDLS and CDR2 is YYNGEE. The CDR3 is made up of 14 amino acids. CDR3 residues: CASSATANTDTQYF. As DNA, the CDR3 is TGTGCCAGCAGCGCGACAGCCAACACAGATACGCAGTATTTT. The full variable domain, rest sourced from reference TRBV9 and TRBJ2-3, is DSGVTQTPKHLITATGQRVTLRCSPRSGDLSVYWYQQSLDQGLQFLIQYYNGEERAKGNILERFSAQQFPDLHSELNLSSLELGDSALYFCASSATANTDTQYFGPGTRLTVL.

The chain employs TRBV9 and TRBJ1-6; D gene ambiguous. V lost 1 base and J lost 7, with 6 bases in between. This CDR3 region has 13 residues. CDR1 SGDLS and CDR2 YYNGEE come from the germline V gene. CDR3 loop: CASSVSLNSPLHF. The CDR3 DNA sequence: TGTGCCAGCAGCGTAAGCCTGAATTCACCCCTCCACTTT. Full variable domain (missing parts from reference TRBV9 and TRBJ1-6): DSGVTQTPKHLITATGQRVTLRCSPRSGDLSVYWYQQSLDQGLQFLIQYYNGEERAKGNILERFSAQQFPDLHSELNLSSLELGDSALYFCASSVSLNSPLHFGNGTRLTVT.

This clone has a handful of counts. This sequence joins TRBV18 and TRBJ2-2; D gene uncertain. The CDR3 runs 14 residues. CDR1 and CDR2 from the germline V gene are KGHSH and LQKENI. Trimming took off 0 bases at V and 1 base at J, with 3 bases between the two ends. Here the CDR3 DNA reads TGTGCCAGCTCACCACCCGTGAACACCGGGGAGCTGTTTTTT. This encodes CASSPPVNTGELFF.

This clone has just a few counts. The rearrangement uses TRBV7-3 and TRBJ2-7, with D possibly being TRBD2 (6 bases). Germline V gene lookup returns CDR1 SGHTA and CDR2 FQGTGA. The CDR3 sequence is 13 residues long. Trimming stripped 2 bases from V and 3 bases from J, with 8 bases between. CDR3 residues: CASSLWRDYEQYF. The CDR3 DNA sequence: TGTGCCAGCAGCTTATGGCGGGACTACGAGCAGTACTTC.